This TCR beta chain was captured by sequencing in a study of vaccination effects on CD4 cells after COVID-19. This clone has a handful of counts. Antigen: not known. The data were produced by immunoSEQ multiplex PCR, yet TCRdb's version contains in-frame clones alone and is incomplete. The repertoire holds approximately 30,000 clones, with 83% as singletons. Viral peptide pools were used in the ViraFEST assay to expand antigen-specific CD4+ T cells, and sequencing came afterward. When ten to eleven days of culture had elapsed, CD4+ T cells were isolated. All study participants received two doses of BNT162b2 or mRNA-1273 vaccine. Replacing half the medium with IL-2 medium was done on days 3 and 7. The V gene's germline CDR1 is SGHTS and CDR2 YDEGEE. The length of the CDR3 is 15 residues. Trimming cost V 2 bases and J 7 bases; bases outside gene matches: 8.

The input for sequencing was CD4+ T cells from PBMCs cultured with HCoV-NL63 spike peptides, taken after COVID-19 vaccination. J is TRBJ2-1 and V is TRBV5-8, with 8 bases identical to TRBD1. This sequence originates from a human donor who received a COVID-19 vaccine. Some clones in this sample may be carry-over from other donors' samples. The chain's CDR3 is CASSLYRGNENEQFF. The CDR3 DNA reads as TGTGCCAGCAGCTTATACAGGGGGAATGAAAATGAGCAGTTCTTC.